This T cell receptor beta chain was sequenced during a study of tumor-infiltrating lymphocytes in primary liver carcinoma. Study as a whole: There were roughly 3.65 to 7.13 million productive TCRbeta reads per sample, a yield similar across tissue types.

Total RNA (roughly 530 ng) served as template for TCR beta cDNA synthesis primed by a constant-region primer. Researchers made the TCR beta libraries by running three nested multiplex PCR rounds with slightly modified ARM-PCR. The first two PCR rounds used TRBV1-TRBV30 forward primers with a C-beta reverse primer, roughly 10 cycles each. From the multiplex PCR reads, TCRdb called clonotypes with MiXCR, one entry per CDR3 protein. The sample contains some 320,000 distinct CDR3 sequences, less than 75% of which appear only once. Germline DNA was extracted alongside blood RNA, which was obtained from unsorted whole blood. This clonotype was detected only a few times. The germline V gene has CDR1 SGHDT and CDR2 YYEEEE. The CDR3 has 12 residues. V shed 4 bases and J shed 3 bases, with 8 bases lying between them.

Sequencing was performed on peripheral blood. The clonotype comes from a man aged 35 to 55 with primary liver carcinoma and hepatitis B virus infection. V is TRBV5-6 and J is TRBJ2-7, with D uncertain. Written as DNA, the CDR3 is TGTGCCAGCAGCCACTCTGACTACGAGCAGTACTTC. This sequence encodes CASSHSDYEQYF. Full variable domain (rest looked up from reference TRBV5-6 and TRBJ2-7): DAGVTQSPTHLIKTRGQQVTLRCSPKSGHDTVSWYQQALGQGPQFIFQYYEEEERQRGNFPDRFSGHQFPNYSSELNVNALLLGDSALYLCASSHSDYEQYFGPGTRLTVT.